A single T cell receptor beta chain is shown here with its context. This sample stems from a study of cytomegalovirus exposure and HLA in healthy donors. Between the trimmed V and J ends, which lost 0 bases and 8 bases, there was a span of 10 bases. In germline, CDR1 is KGHSH, CDR2 LQKENI. The CDR3 length is 13 residues. PCR was performed using 60 Vbeta and 13 Jbeta primers. Produced via immunoSEQ multiplex PCR; TCRdb's table is partial and in-frame only. The data hold more than 100,000 clones, with about 85% observed a single time. The chain combines TRBV18 with TRBJ1-2; unclear D gene. The sequenced material came from PBMCs. The sequence derives from a man in his fifties in good health and CMV-seronegative. DNA for the CDR3: TGTGCCAGCTCACCACCCGGGGATTTGGGCTACACCTTC. Translating gives CASSPPGDLGYTF. The full variable domain, with the rest looked up from reference TRBV18 and TRBJ1-2, is NAGVMQNPRHLVRRRGQEARLRCSPMKGHSHVYWYRQLPEEGLKFMVYLQKENIIDESGMPKERFSAEFPKEGPSILRIQQVVRGDSAAYFCASSPPGDLGYTFGSGTRLTVV.